Detailed here is one T cell receptor beta chain. Its target is unknown. V was trimmed by 7 bases and J by 3 bases, leaving 15 bases between them. The V gene's germline CDR1 is LNHDA and CDR2 SQIVND (reference sequence). The CDR3 sequence is 15 residues long. This sample is drawn from a study of response to subunit inactivated influenza vaccine. Study-wide findings and caveats: It was suggested by the authors that few new T cells are recruited by each seasonal influenza vaccination.

Using its own MiXCR run on the RT-PCR reads, TCRdb lists one record per CDR3 protein. This sample has 650,000 to 800,000 distinct CDR3 sequences; roughly 14% occur once, and the top ten carry 6.5% to 8.5%. The clonotype comes from a man aged 50 or older who received an inactivated influenza vaccine. This sequence joins TRBV19 and TRBJ2-2, with D tentatively TRBD1 (6 bases). This sample comprised PBMCs from blood, obtained 14 to 15 days before vaccination. CDR3 DNA: TGTGCCAGTACCCCCACAGGGTATGACACCGGGGAGCTGTTTTTT. It yields the protein CASTPTGYDTGELFF.